The clone carrying this T cell receptor beta chain has more than one count but fewer than ten. Antigen specificity is unknown. This sample is part of a study of response to subunit inactivated influenza vaccine. TCRdb itself ran the RT-PCR reads through MiXCR, one entry per CDR3 protein. This sample has around 850,000 distinct CDR3 sequences, with roughly 18% found just once. Regarding the study as a whole: Authors suggested each seasonal flu vaccination may recruit only limited numbers of new T cells.

V lost 6 bases and J lost 4, with 15 bases in between. The CDR3 contains 14 residues. Germline V gives CDR1 WSHSY, CDR2 SAAADI. The chain carries TRBV10-2 and TRBJ2-5; D possibly corresponds to TRBD2 (7 bases). Sequences were derived from PBMCs from blood, sampled about 5 days after vaccination. This receptor was identified in a man aged 45-60 years who received an inactivated influenza vaccine. CDR3 in amino acids: CASRTSGGGETQYF. Written as DNA, the CDR3 is TGCGCCAGCAGGACTTCGGGGGGCGGAGAGACCCAGTACTTC.